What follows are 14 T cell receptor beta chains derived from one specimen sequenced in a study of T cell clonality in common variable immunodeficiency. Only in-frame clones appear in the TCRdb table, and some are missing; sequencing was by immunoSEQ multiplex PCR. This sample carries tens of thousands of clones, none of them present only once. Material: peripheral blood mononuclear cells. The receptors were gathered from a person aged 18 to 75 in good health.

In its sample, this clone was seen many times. The CDR3 DNA, read in part, is TGTGCCAGCTGTCGGGACCTAGCGTCGGATACG. It is translated as CASCRDLASDT. From start to end, the CDR3 is CASCRDLASDTQYF. The chain recombines TRBV6-2 or TRBV6-3 with TRBJ2-3; D is perhaps TRBD2 (6 bases). The read halts 3 residues ahead of the CDR3 end, with the missing end drawn from the germline J gene. Germline V gene lookup returns CDR1 MNHEY and CDR2 SVGEGT. The CDR3 has 14 residues. Trimming pared 8 bases from V and 6 bases from J, leaving 18 bases between.

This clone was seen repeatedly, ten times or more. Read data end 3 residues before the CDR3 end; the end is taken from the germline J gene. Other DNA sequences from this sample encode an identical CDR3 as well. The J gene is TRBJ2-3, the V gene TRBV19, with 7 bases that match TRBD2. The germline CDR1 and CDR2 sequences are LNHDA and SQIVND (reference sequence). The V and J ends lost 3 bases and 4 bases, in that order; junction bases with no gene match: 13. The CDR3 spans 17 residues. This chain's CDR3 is CASSMTRGRPTPDTQYF. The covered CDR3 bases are TGTGCCAGTAGTATGACCCGCGGGAGACCCACCCCAGATACG.

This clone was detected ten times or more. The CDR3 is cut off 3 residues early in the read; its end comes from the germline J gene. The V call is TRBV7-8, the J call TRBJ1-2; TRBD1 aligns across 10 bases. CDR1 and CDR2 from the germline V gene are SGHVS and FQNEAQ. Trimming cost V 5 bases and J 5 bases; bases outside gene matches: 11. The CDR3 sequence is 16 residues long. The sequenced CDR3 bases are TGTGCCAGCAGCAATCCTGGACAGGGGGGATTTTATGGC. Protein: CASSNPGQGGFYG. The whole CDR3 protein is CASSNPGQGGFYGYTF.

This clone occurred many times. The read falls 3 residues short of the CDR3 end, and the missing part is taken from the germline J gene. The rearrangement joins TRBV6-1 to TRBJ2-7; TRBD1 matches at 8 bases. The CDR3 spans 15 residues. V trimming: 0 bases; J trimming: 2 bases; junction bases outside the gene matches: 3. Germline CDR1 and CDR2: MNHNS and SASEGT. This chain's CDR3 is CASSEANRGTYEQYF. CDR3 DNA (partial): TGTGCCAGCAGTGAAGCTAACAGGGGGACCTACGAG.

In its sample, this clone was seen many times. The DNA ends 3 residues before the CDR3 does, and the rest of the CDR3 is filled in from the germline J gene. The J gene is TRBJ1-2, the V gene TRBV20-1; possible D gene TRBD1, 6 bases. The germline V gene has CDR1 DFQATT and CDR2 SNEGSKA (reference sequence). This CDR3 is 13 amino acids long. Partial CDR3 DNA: TGCAGTGCTAGTGAGGCCAGGGGATTCGGC. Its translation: CSASEARGFG. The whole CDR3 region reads CSASEARGFGYTF.

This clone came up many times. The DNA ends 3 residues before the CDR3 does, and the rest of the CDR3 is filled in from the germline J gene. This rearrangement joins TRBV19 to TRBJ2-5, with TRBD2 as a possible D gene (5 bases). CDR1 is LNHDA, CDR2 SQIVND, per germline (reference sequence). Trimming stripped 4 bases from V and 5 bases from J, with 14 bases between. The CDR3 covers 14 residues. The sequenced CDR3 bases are TGTGCCAGTAGTACGAATTTAGTAGCGGAGACC. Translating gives CASSTNLVAET. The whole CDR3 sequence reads CASSTNLVAETQYF.

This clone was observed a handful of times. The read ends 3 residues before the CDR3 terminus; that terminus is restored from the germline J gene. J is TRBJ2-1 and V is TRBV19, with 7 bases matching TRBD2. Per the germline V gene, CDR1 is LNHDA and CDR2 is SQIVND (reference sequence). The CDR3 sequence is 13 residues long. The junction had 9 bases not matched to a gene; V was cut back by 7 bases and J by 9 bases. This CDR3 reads CASTMGGGSEQFF. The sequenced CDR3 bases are TGTGCCAGTACCATGGGGGGAGGGAGTGAG.

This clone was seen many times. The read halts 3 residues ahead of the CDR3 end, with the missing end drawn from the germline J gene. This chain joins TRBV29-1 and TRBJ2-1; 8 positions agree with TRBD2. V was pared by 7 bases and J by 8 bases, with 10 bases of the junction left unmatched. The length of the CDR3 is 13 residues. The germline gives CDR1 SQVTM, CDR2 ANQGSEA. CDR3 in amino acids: CSAGRREVDEQFF. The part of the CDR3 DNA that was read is TGCAGCGCCGGAAGGCGGGAGGTCGATGAG.

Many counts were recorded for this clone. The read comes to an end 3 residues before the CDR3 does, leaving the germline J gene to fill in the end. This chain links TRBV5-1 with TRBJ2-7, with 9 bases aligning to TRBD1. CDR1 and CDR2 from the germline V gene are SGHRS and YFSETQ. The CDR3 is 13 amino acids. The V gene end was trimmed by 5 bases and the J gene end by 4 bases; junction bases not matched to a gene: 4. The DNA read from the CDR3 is TGCGCCAGCAGGACAGGGGGGACGTACGAG. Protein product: CASRTGGTYE. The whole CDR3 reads CASRTGGTYEQYF.

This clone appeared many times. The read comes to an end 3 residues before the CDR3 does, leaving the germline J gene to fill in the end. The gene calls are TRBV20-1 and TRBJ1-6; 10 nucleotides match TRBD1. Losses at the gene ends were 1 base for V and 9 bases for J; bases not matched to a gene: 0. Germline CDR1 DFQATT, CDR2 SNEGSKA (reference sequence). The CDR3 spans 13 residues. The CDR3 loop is CSARGTGGSPLHF. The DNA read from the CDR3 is TGCAGTGCTAGAGGGACAGGGGGTTCACCC.

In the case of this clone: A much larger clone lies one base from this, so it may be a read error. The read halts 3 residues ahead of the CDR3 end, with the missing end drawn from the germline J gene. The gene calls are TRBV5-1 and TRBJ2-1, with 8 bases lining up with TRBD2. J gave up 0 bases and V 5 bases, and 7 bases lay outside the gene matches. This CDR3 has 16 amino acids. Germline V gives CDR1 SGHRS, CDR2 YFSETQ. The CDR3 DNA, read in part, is TGCGCCAGCAGTCCGGGGGGGATCGCCTCCTACAATGAG. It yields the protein CASSPGGIASYNE. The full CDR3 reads CASSPGGIASYNEQFF.

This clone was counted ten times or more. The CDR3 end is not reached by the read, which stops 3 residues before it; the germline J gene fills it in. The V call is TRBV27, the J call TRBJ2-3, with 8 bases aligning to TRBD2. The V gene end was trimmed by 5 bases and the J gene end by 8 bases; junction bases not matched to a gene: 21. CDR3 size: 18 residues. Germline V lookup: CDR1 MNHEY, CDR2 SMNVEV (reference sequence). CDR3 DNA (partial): TGTGCCAGCAGTCCCACCATCTCCGCCTTAGCGGGAAAGCGTACG. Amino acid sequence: CASSPTISALAGKRT. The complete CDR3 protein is CASSPTISALAGKRTQYF.

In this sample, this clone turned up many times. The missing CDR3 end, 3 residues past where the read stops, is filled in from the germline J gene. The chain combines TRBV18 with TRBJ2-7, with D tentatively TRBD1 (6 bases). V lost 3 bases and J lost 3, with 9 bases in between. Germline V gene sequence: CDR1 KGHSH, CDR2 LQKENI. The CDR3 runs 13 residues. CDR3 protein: CASSPTQGYEQYF. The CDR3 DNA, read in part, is TGTGCCAGCTCACCGACACAGGGCTACGAG.

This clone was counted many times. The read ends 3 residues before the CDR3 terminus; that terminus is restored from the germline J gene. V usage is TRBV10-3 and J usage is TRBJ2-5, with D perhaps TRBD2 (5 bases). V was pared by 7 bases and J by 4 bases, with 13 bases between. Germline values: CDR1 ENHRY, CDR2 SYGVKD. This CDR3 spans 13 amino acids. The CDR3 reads CAINSAPGETQYF. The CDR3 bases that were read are TGTGCCATCAATAGCGCCCCGGGAGAGACC.